A single sample gave rise to the 28 T cell receptor beta chains below, sequenced in a study of PD-L1 blockade in urothelial cancer. Method: immunoSEQ multiplex PCR; TCRdb's copy keeps in-frame clones and lacks some. The sample includes some 110,000 clones, 85% to 90% of them seen just once. This sample's time point: peripheral blood 6 weeks after treatment start. The input for sequencing was PBMCs, taken around atezolizumab (anti-PD-L1) treatment. Receptor source: a man between 60 and 70 years old with urothelial cancer.

This chain links TRBV28 with TRBJ1-3; 8 positions match TRBD1. CDR3 length: 16 amino acids. The germline CDR1 and CDR2 sequences are MDHEN and SYDVKM. The J segment lost 0 bases and the V segment lost 5 bases, leaving 6 bases of the junction unmatched. The CDR3 coding sequence is TGTGCCAGCAGTCTAACGACAGGGGACTCTGGAAACACCATATATTTT. Its translation: CASSLTTGDSGNTIYF.

The J gene is TRBJ2-5, the V gene TRBV5-8; maybe TRBD1 (6 bases). In germline, CDR1 is SGHTS, CDR2 YDEGEE. This CDR3 is built from 15 residues. V was trimmed by 0 bases and J by 2 bases, leaving 11 bases between them. The CDR3 loop is CASSLVPGQQETQYF. DNA of the CDR3: TGTGCCAGCAGCTTGGTCCCGGGACAACAAGAGACCCAGTACTTC.

The chain couples TRBV7-9 to TRBJ2-7, with D maybe TRBD2 (6 bases). Per the germline V gene, CDR1 is SEHNR and CDR2 is FQNEAQ (reference sequence). With 5 bases removed from V and 4 bases from J, the gap between germline ends came to 12 bases. The CDR3 is 13 amino acids. CDR3 coding DNA: TGTGCCAGCAGCCCCTTAGCGGCTTACGAGCAGTACTTC. This sequence encodes CASSPLAAYEQYF.

V and J are TRBV18 and TRBJ2-1; TRBD2 aligns across 10 bases. This CDR3 has 16 residues. V lost 6 bases, J lost 8 bases, and 13 bases stayed unmatched. Looked up from germline, CDR1 is KGHSH and CDR2 is LQKENI. The CDR3 region has the DNA TGTGCCAGCTCTCCCTCTCTAGCGGGGGATCAGTATGAGCAGTTCTTC. It is translated as CASSPSLAGDQYEQFF.

This chain joins TRBV7-3 and TRBJ2-5; 7 nucleotides align to TRBD2. The germline gives CDR1 SGHTA, CDR2 FQGTGA. J was trimmed by 5 bases and V by 1 base; bases with no gene match: 10. CDR3 length: 16 residues. CDR3 protein: CASSLNGGGLGETQYF. As DNA, the CDR3 is TGTGCCAGCAGCTTAAACGGGGGAGGGTTGGGGGAGACCCAGTACTTC.

This clone occurred once. The chain carries TRBV10-3 and TRBJ1-5, with 7 bases that match TRBD1. Germline lookup yields CDR1 ENHRY and CDR2 SYGVKD. The trim removed 5 bases at V and 0 bases at J, leaving 10 bases unmatched. This CDR3 has 17 amino acids. The CDR3 region is CAISPGTASYSNQPQHF. CDR3 in DNA: TGTGCCATCAGTCCCGGGACAGCCTCTTATAGCAATCAGCCCCAGCATTTT.

The chain is built from TRBV15 and TRBJ2-7, with TRBD1 identical over 8 bases. V was pared by 0 bases and J by 4 bases, with 8 bases of the junction left unmatched. Germline V CDR1 and CDR2: LNHNV, YYDKDF (reference sequence). This CDR3 spans 16 amino acids. This chain's CDR3 is CATSREPDRVGYEQYF. The CDR3 region has the DNA TGTGCCACCAGCAGAGAGCCGGACAGGGTTGGGTACGAGCAGTACTTC. The full variable domain, in which reference TRBV15 and TRBJ2-7 provide the parts outside the CDR3, is DAMVIQNPRYQVTQFGKPVTLSCSQTLNHNVMYWYQQKSSQAPKLLFHYYDKDFNNEADTPDNFQSRRPNTSFCFLDIRSPGLGDTAMYLCATSREPDRVGYEQYFGPGTRLTVT.

V is TRBV29-1 and J is TRBJ1-1, with D possibly matching TRBD1 (5 bases). Trimming shortened V by 7 bases and J by 0 bases, and 9 bases separated the two germline ends. This CDR3 spans 12 amino acids. The V gene's germline CDR1 is SQVTM and CDR2 ANQGSEA. The CDR3, as DNA: TGCAGCGGACAGATCATGAACACTGAAGCTTTCTTT. Translated, it gives CSGQIMNTEAFF.

The V and J genes are TRBV18 and TRBJ1-1; no reliable D call. This CDR3 spans 13 amino acids. The germline gives CDR1 KGHSH, CDR2 LQKENI. Trimming took off 4 bases at V and 4 bases at J, with 10 bases between the two ends. The chain's CDR3 is CASSRPGVTEAFF. CDR3 coding DNA: TGTGCCAGCTCACGTCCCGGGGTCACTGAAGCTTTCTTT.

The V call is TRBV11-2, the J call TRBJ2-3, with 7 bases aligning to TRBD1. The CDR3 loop spans 15 amino acids. The germline V gene encodes CDR1 SGHAT and CDR2 FQNNGV. V trimming: 1 base; J trimming: 8 bases; junction bases outside the gene matches: 9. The CDR3 DNA reads TGTGCCAGCAGCTTAGGAGGGGGCCAAGGGGGTACGCAGTATTTT. Protein sequence: CASSLGGGQGGTQYF.

This chain joins TRBV28 and TRBJ1-4; D possibly corresponds to TRBD1 (6 bases). V was clipped by 9 bases and J by 7 bases, with 18 bases between them. Looked up from germline, CDR1 is MDHEN and CDR2 is SYDVKM. This CDR3 contains 14 residues. This CDR3 reads CASRRGAVGEKLFF. DNA of the CDR3: TGTGCCAGTCGCCGGGGGGCGGTGGGTGAAAAACTGTTTTTT.

The rearrangement links TRBV18 to TRBJ2-7, with D possibly TRBD2 on 6 matching bases. V was pared by 3 bases and J by 5 bases, with 17 bases between. This CDR3 has 15 residues. CDR1 and CDR2 from the germline V gene are KGHSH and LQKENI. The CDR3 DNA sequence: TGTGCCAGCTCACCGGTTCGGGACGCGGGGAACGAGCAGTACTTC. Its translation: CASSPVRDAGNEQYF.

This chain uses TRBV7-9 with TRBJ2-2; 7 nucleotides match TRBD1. Trimming removed 5 bases from V and 3 bases from J; junction bases left unmatched: 6. Per the germline V gene, CDR1 is SEHNR and CDR2 is FQNEAQ (reference sequence). The CDR3 loop spans 15 amino acids. In DNA form, the CDR3 reads TGTGCCAGCAGCCAAGACAGGGCGCACACCGGGGAGCTGTTTTTT. Translating it yields CASSQDRAHTGELFF.

The chain joins TRBV29-1 to TRBJ1-3; D may be TRBD1 (6 bases). V was shortened by 3 bases and J by 0 bases, with 9 bases between the two germline ends. In germline, CDR1 is SQVTM, CDR2 ANQGSEA. This CDR3 comprises 14 residues. CDR3 residues: CSVDRGNSGNTIYF. CDR3 DNA sequence: TGCAGCGTTGACAGGGGAAACTCTGGAAACACCATATATTTT.

In this sample, this clone turned up a few times. The rearrangement links TRBV14 to TRBJ2-7; D not certain. CDR1 SGHDN and CDR2 FVKESK come from the germline V gene. This CDR3 comprises 13 residues. Deletions cut 0 bases from V and 2 bases from J, with 5 bases between. DNA of the CDR3: TGTGCCAGCAGCCAAGATCCGGCCTACGAGCAGTACTTC. This sequence encodes CASSQDPAYEQYF.

The chain couples TRBV19 to TRBJ2-7, with a possible D match to TRBD1 (6 bases). Trimming removed 3 bases at V and 6 bases at J, with 21 bases between. The CDR3 consists of 16 residues. Germline CDR1 and CDR2: LNHDA and SQIVND (reference sequence). The CDR3 DNA reads TGTGCCAGTAGTATCGTTCTGAGGACAGTGTTGGGCGAGCAGTACTTC. Protein sequence: CASSIVLRTVLGEQYF.

This clone was seen more than once but under ten times. V and J are TRBV4-3 and TRBJ2-3; 7 positions match TRBD1. CDR3 length: 14 residues. V was pared by 6 bases and J by 1 base, with 4 bases of the junction left unmatched. CDR1 is LGHNA, CDR2 YSLEER, per germline. The CDR3 sequence is CASSRGHGTDTQYF. The CDR3, as DNA: TGCGCCAGCAGTAGGGGGCACGGCACAGATACGCAGTATTTT.

V and J are TRBV14 and TRBJ2-1; perhaps TRBD2 as D (6 bases). V shed 3 bases and J shed 5 bases, with 17 bases lying between them. The germline V gene has CDR1 SGHDN and CDR2 FVKESK. The CDR3 totals 16 residues. CDR3 in amino acids: CASSHPGSGWDNEQFF. Here the CDR3 DNA reads TGTGCCAGCAGCCATCCAGGGAGCGGGTGGGACAATGAGCAGTTCTTC.

The chain recombines TRBV21-1 with TRBJ2-7; the D call TRBD2 from the table was never checked on the DNA. TRBV21-1 is annotated as a pseudogene. This CDR3 is 13 amino acids long. The CDR3 reads CASSAWGRYEQYF. The CDR3 coding sequence is TGTGCCAGCAGCGCTTGGGGGAGGTACGAGCAGTACTTC.

The chain combines TRBV10-2 with TRBJ2-7; 7 nucleotides agree with TRBD1. Germline loops: CDR1 WSHSY, CDR2 SAAADI. This CDR3 has 13 amino acids. With 8 bases clipped from V and 4 bases from J, the junction kept 8 bases outside the gene matches. The DNA of the CDR3 is TGCGCCAGCCGGGACAGTGCTCCATACGAGCAGTACTTC. Amino acid sequence: CASRDSAPYEQYF.

The rearrangement joins TRBV7-2 to TRBJ1-4; 8 positions agree with TRBD1. Germline V CDR1 and CDR2: SGHTA, FQGNSA. The CDR3 has 14 amino acids. The J segment lost 7 bases and the V segment lost 2 bases, leaving 3 bases of the junction unmatched. As DNA, the CDR3 is TGTGCCAGCAGCTTAACAGGGGGTGGTGAAAAACTGTTTTTT. Translating it yields CASSLTGGGEKLFF. Together with reference TRBV7-2 and TRBJ1-4, the CDR3 gives the full variable domain: GAGVSQSPSNKVTEKGKDVELRCDPISGHTALYWYRQSLGQGLEFLIYFQGNSAPDKSGLPSDRFSAERTGGSVSTLTIQRTQQEDSAVYLCASSLTGGGEKLFFGSGTQLSVL.

The rearrangement links TRBV19 to TRBJ2-6, with TRBD1 as a possible D gene (7 bases). V was cut by 4 bases and J by 7 bases, with 20 bases left in between. CDR1 and CDR2 from the germline V gene are LNHDA and SQIVND (reference sequence). The CDR3 runs to 17 residues. The CDR3 is CASSTRVSGGIANVLTF. The CDR3, as DNA: TGTGCCAGTAGTACTAGGGTGTCAGGGGGGATAGCCAACGTCCTGACTTTC.

This chain joins TRBV7-2 and TRBJ1-1; possibly TRBD1 for D (5 bases). V shed 5 bases and J shed 6 bases, with 13 bases lying between them. The CDR3 totals 13 residues. CDR1 and CDR2 from the germline V gene are SGHTA and FQGNSA. CDR3 coding DNA: TGTGCCAGCAGCCTTCAGGGTGGGGCTGAAGCTTTCTTT. Protein: CASSLQGGAEAFF.

The chain employs TRBV4-1 and TRBJ2-5, with 12 positions matching TRBD1. Germline loops: CDR1 MGHRA, CDR2 YSYEKL. The CDR3 contains 16 residues. V was clipped by 1 base and J by 4 bases; unmatched bases: 4. As DNA, the CDR3 is TGCGCCAGCAGCCAAGGGGACAGGGGGCGCAGAGAGACCCAGTACTTC. Residues: CASSQGDRGRRETQYF.

V is TRBV7-2 and J is TRBJ1-5; perhaps TRBD1 as D (5 bases). This CDR3 comprises 13 residues. Germline CDR1 SGHTA, CDR2 FQGNSA. V gave up 2 bases and J gave up 5 bases, with 7 bases separating them. CDR3 protein: CASSLFRDQPQHF. DNA of the CDR3: TGTGCCAGCAGCTTATTCAGGGATCAGCCCCAGCATTTT.

The rearrangement joins TRBV5-4 to TRBJ2-1; 7 positions match TRBD2. The germline CDR1 and CDR2 sequences are SGHNT and YYREEE (reference sequence). With V trimmed by 6 bases and J by 9 bases, 12 bases remained unmatched. CDR3 size: 14 residues. Written as DNA, the CDR3 is TGTGCCAGCATTAGAGAAGCGGGGCAGGGTGAGCAGTTCTTC. This sequence encodes CASIREAGQGEQFF.

This clone was counted once. This rearrangement joins TRBV7-2 to TRBJ2-1; tentative D call: TRBD2 (5 bases). The V and J ends lost 5 bases and 12 bases respectively, with 11 bases between them. CDR1 and CDR2 from the germline V gene are SGHTA and FQGNSA. The CDR3 is 11 amino acids. The chain's CDR3 is CASSDYVGQFF. The CDR3 nucleotides read TGTGCCAGCAGCGACTACGTTGGGCAGTTCTTC.

The rearrangement joins TRBV7-9 to TRBJ1-2; 10 bases map to TRBD1. Germline V CDR1 and CDR2: SEHNR, FQNEAQ (reference sequence). The CDR3 is 16 amino acids. With V trimmed by 6 bases and J by 4 bases, 11 bases remained unmatched. CDR3 in amino acids: CASSWGQGWISYGYTF. As DNA, the CDR3 is TGTGCCAGCAGTTGGGGACAGGGGTGGATCAGCTATGGCTACACCTTC.